A selection of T cell receptor beta chains follows, all from one sample in a study of blood T cell repertoires in COVID-19. Assay used: immunoSEQ multiplex PCR; TCRdb lists only in-frame clones, some missing. The table shows around 160,000 clones, with just under 85% occurring only once. Input material: peripheral blood. Source of these receptors: a woman between 40 and 50 years old with active or convalescent COVID-19. The CDR3 runs from the conserved cysteine through the conserved F or W. D genes are given only for firm matches. Size is stated for part of the rows, as once, few or many counts, or as a class when the clone is expanded.

d_call	v_call	j_call	clone_size	cdr3_nt	cdr3_aa
NA	TRBV5-4	TRBJ1-2	NA	TGTGCCAGCAGCTTGTCGGGTGGGGGGTGGATCTATGGCTACACCTTC	CASSLSGGGWIYGYTF
NA	TRBV19	TRBJ1-4	NA	TGTGCCAGTAGTCGTCCGGCACTAAGGAATGAAAAACTGTTTTTT	CASSRPALRNEKLFF
TRBD1	TRBV28	TRBJ1-2	NA	TGTGCCAGCATACCCACAGGGGGTTGGAGCTATGGCTACACCTTC	CASIPTGGWSYGYTF
NA	TRBV30	TRBJ1-3	NA	TGTGCCTGGAGTTCGGCTGGAAACACCATATATTTT	CAWSSAGNTIYF
NA	TRBV10-3	TRBJ2-7	NA	TGTGCCATCAGTGAGTCGGTCGGCTACGAGCAGTACTTC	CAISESVGYEQYF
NA	TRBV5-1	TRBJ1-2	few	TGCGCCAGCAGCGGTAACGCAGGAGGCTACACCTTC	CASSGNAGGYTF
TRBD1	TRBV5-6	TRBJ2-1	NA	TGTGCCAGCAGCTACTTCCGGGACAGCTCCTACAATGAGCAGTTCTTC	CASSYFRDSSYNEQFF
NA	TRBV6-5	TRBJ2-1	NA	TGTGCCAGCAGTTACTCGATCGGCGAGGTGTACAATGAGCAGTTCTTC	CASSYSIGEVYNEQFF
TRBD1	TRBV7-2	TRBJ1-2	NA	TGTGCCAGCAGCCCCTCCACCGGACAGGGGGAGGGCGGTGGCTACACCTTC	CASSPSTGQGEGGGYTF
TRBD1	TRBV5-1	TRBJ2-4	NA	TGCGCCAGCAGCCTAGACAGGGGGACCAAAAACATTCAGTACTTC	CASSLDRGTKNIQYF
TRBD1	TRBV5-5	TRBJ2-7	NA	TGTGCCAGCAGCCGACCTGGGCAGGGGGTGATCTCCTACGAGCAGTACTTC	CASSRPGQGVISYEQYF